The 2 T cell receptor beta chains given below trace back to one sample, sequenced in a study of neurological immune-mediated disorders. TCRdb re-called the 5' RACE reads through MiXCR, storing one row per CDR3 protein. The repertoire holds approximately 130,000 distinct CDR3 sequences, with roughly 3.2% as singletons. The specimen sequenced was PBMCs. The receptors were sampled from a woman aged 25 to 39 with multiple sclerosis.

In this sample, this clonotype turned up many times. V gene TRBV7-2 combines with J gene TRBJ2-6; 8 bases agree with TRBD1. Germline-derived CDR1 and CDR2 are SGHTA and FQGNSA. This CDR3 contains 17 residues. The V gene end was trimmed by 4 bases and the J gene end by 2 bases; junction bases not matched to a gene: 7. CDR3 bases: TGTGCCAGCAGCTCAACGGACAGGGCGGCTGGGGCCAACGTCCTGACTTTC. Its protein is CASSSTDRAAGANVLTF.

Ten or more counts support this clonotype. The chain employs TRBV12-3 or TRBV12-4 and TRBJ2-2; 11 bases are a match to TRBD2. This CDR3 region has 14 residues. V gave up 6 bases and J gave up 4 bases; unmatched junction bases: 1. CDR3 sequence (DNA): TGTGCCAGCAGGACTAGCGGGATCACCGGGGAGCTGTTTTTT. Protein product: CASRTSGITGELFF.